This TCR beta chain was documented in a study of monozygotic twins with inflammatory bowel disease. Study-level results: Especially where disease activity was present, IBD patients had fewer clonotypes in common with others than healthy twins did.

With respect to this clonotype: Antigen unknown.

CDR3 size: 14 residues. Per the germline V gene, CDR1 is LGHNA and CDR2 is YSLEER. TCRdb re-called the 5' RACE reads and catalogs CDR3 proteins one per entry, DNA excluded. This sample's table has about 300,000 distinct CDR3 sequences. This TCR derives from a human donor with ulcerative colitis or Crohn's disease, or a healthy co-twin of an affected twin (not recorded which). The V and J genes are TRBV4-3 and TRBJ2-2. Source material: blood. CDR3: CASSQSRLTGELFF.